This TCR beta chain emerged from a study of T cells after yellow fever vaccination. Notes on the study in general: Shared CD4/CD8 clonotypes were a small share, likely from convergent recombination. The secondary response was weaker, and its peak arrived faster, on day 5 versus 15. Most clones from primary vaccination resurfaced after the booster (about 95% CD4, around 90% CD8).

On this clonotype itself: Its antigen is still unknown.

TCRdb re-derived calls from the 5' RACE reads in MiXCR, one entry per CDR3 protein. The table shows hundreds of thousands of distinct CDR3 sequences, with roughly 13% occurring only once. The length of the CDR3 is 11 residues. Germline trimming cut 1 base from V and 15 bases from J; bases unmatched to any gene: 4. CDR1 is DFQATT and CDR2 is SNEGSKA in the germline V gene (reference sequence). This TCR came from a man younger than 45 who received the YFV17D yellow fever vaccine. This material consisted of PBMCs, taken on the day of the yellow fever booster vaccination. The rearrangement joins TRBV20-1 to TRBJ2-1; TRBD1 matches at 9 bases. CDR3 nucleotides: TGCAGTGCTAGAGCCGGGACAGGGAGGTTCTTC. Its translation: CSARAGTGRFF.